The 11 T cell receptor beta chains reported below all come from one sample, sequenced in a study of blood T cell repertoires in COVID-19. Some clones are missing from TCRdb's copy, which holds only in-frame ones; the method was immunoSEQ multiplex PCR. The sample holds some 86,000 clones, around four fifths seen once. Specimen: peripheral blood. The source is a woman older than 75 with active or convalescent COVID-19.

Concerning this clone: The identical CDR3 is also encoded by other nucleotide sequences in the sample. V is TRBV9 and J is TRBJ2-3, with TRBD2 identical over 8 bases. Germline V lookup: CDR1 SGDLS, CDR2 YYNGEE. The ends lost 0 bases at V and 3 bases at J; junction bases unmatched: 3. The CDR3 sequence is 15 residues long. This CDR3 is CASSVGAGVTDTQYF. The CDR3 DNA reads TGTGCCAGCAGCGTAGGAGCGGGAGTAACAGATACGCAGTATTTT. Based on the CDR3 plus reference TRBV9 and TRBJ2-3, the full variable domain is DSGVTQTPKHLITATGQRVTLRCSPRSGDLSVYWYQQSLDQGLQFLIQYYNGEERAKGNILERFSAQQFPDLHSELNLSSLELGDSALYFCASSVGAGVTDTQYFGPGTRLTVL.

J is TRBJ1-1 and V is TRBV30; TRBD1 matches 7 bases. There are 14 residues in the CDR3. CDR1 is GTSNPN, CDR2 SVGIG, per germline (reference sequence). The ends lost 0 bases at V and 0 bases at J; junction bases unmatched: 1. CDR3: CAWSVGTVNTEAFF. CDR3 nucleotides: TGTGCCTGGAGTGTCGGGACAGTGAACACTGAAGCTTTCTTT. Full variable domain (rest looked up from reference TRBV30 and TRBJ1-1): SQTIHQWPATLVQPVGSPLSLECTVEGTSNPNLYWYRQAAGRGLQLLFYSVGIGQISSEVPQNLSASRPQDRQFILSSKKLLLSDSGFYLCAWSVGTVNTEAFFGQGTRLTVV.

The chain combines TRBV28 with TRBJ1-1; D unresolved. Per germline, CDR1 MDHEN and CDR2 SYDVKM. The CDR3 sequence is 15 residues long. Trimming took off 6 bases at V and 2 bases at J, with 16 bases between the two ends. The CDR3 protein is CASSPPGPPNTEAFF. The CDR3 DNA sequence: TGTGCCAGCAGCCCACCTGGGCCCCCCAACACTGAAGCTTTCTTT.

V usage is TRBV19 and J usage is TRBJ1-5, with a weak D call TRBD1 (6 bases). Per germline, CDR1 LNHDA and CDR2 SQIVND (reference sequence). CDR3 length: 13 amino acids. CDR3 protein: CASAGAGDQPQHF. CDR3 sequence (DNA): TGTGCTAGCGCGGGGGCCGGGGATCAGCCCCAGCATTTT.

This clone was picked up a small number of times. The chain uses TRBV5-6 and TRBJ1-2; 11 bases line up with TRBD1. J lost 4 bases, V lost 3 bases, and 8 bases had no gene match. The CDR3 extends over 16 amino acids. Germline CDR1 reads SGHDT; CDR2 reads YYEEEE. The CDR3 region has the DNA TGTGCCAGCAGCTACAGGGACAGGGGGGACCTCTATGGCTACACCTTC. It translates to CASSYRDRGDLYGYTF.

The genes are TRBV2 and TRBJ1-2, with D possibly matching TRBD1 (5 bases). CDR1 is SNHLY and CDR2 is FYNNEI in the germline V gene. Between the trimmed V and J ends, which lost 2 bases and 3 bases, there was a span of 10 bases. The CDR3 runs to 14 residues. The chain's CDR3 is CASSEKGLYYGYTF. Here the CDR3 DNA reads TGTGCCAGCAGTGAAAAGGGACTGTACTATGGCTACACCTTC.

The chain has TRBV9 and TRBJ1-3, with unresolved D. The CDR3 consists of 15 residues. Germline V CDR1 and CDR2: SGDLS, YYNGEE. Deletions cut 4 bases from V and 0 bases from J, with 11 bases between. CDR3 coding DNA: TGTGCCAGCAGCTCCGCAGCGGTCTCTGGAAACACCATATATTTT. This sequence encodes CASSSAAVSGNTIYF.

This chain connects TRBV2 to TRBJ2-7; TRBD1 agrees at 7 bases. The germline V gene encodes CDR1 SNHLY and CDR2 FYNNEI. The length of the CDR3 is 15 residues. The junction had 10 bases not matched to a gene; V was cut back by 6 bases and J by 2 bases. CDR3 sequence reads: CASRKGTAHTYEQYF. As DNA, the CDR3 is TGTGCCAGCAGGAAAGGGACAGCCCATACCTACGAGCAGTACTTC.

This sequence joins TRBV29-1 and TRBJ2-7; 8 nucleotides agree with TRBD2. This CDR3 spans 12 amino acids. Unmatched junction bases numbered 7, after V lost 6 bases and J lost 6 bases. Germline assignment: CDR1 SQVTM and CDR2 ANQGSEA. The CDR3 here is CSVGTSYIEQYF. The CDR3 DNA sequence: TGCAGCGTCGGGACTAGTTACATCGAGCAGTACTTC.

This clone was counted only a few times. This chain connects TRBV27 to TRBJ1-6, with D uncertain. Between the trimmed V and J ends, which lost 3 bases and 10 bases, there was a span of 16 bases. CDR3 length equals 15 residues. In germline, CDR1 is MNHEY, CDR2 SMNVEV (reference sequence). The CDR3 spells CASSFWASFFSPLHF. The DNA for the CDR3 is TGTGCCAGCAGTTTTTGGGCCAGCTTTTTCTCACCCCTCCACTTT.

Concerning this clone itself: Its ends do not fully match the called genes, so a read error is possible. The chain employs TRBV7-2 and TRBJ2-5; 10 bases map to TRBD2. Germline lookup yields CDR1 SGHTA and CDR2 FQGNSA. The CDR3 loop spans 16 amino acids. CDR3 DNA sequence: TGTGCCGGCAGTCCCCCGGGACTAGCGATGCAAGAGACCCAGTACTTC. As protein: CAGSPPGLAMQETQYF. Together with reference TRBV7-2 and TRBJ2-5, the CDR3 gives the full variable domain: GAGVSQSPSNKVTEKGKDVELRCDPISGHTALYWYRQSLGQGLEFLIYFQGNSAPDKSGLPSDRFSAERTGGSVSTLTIQRTQQEDSAVYLCAGSPPGLAMQETQYFGPGTRLLVL.